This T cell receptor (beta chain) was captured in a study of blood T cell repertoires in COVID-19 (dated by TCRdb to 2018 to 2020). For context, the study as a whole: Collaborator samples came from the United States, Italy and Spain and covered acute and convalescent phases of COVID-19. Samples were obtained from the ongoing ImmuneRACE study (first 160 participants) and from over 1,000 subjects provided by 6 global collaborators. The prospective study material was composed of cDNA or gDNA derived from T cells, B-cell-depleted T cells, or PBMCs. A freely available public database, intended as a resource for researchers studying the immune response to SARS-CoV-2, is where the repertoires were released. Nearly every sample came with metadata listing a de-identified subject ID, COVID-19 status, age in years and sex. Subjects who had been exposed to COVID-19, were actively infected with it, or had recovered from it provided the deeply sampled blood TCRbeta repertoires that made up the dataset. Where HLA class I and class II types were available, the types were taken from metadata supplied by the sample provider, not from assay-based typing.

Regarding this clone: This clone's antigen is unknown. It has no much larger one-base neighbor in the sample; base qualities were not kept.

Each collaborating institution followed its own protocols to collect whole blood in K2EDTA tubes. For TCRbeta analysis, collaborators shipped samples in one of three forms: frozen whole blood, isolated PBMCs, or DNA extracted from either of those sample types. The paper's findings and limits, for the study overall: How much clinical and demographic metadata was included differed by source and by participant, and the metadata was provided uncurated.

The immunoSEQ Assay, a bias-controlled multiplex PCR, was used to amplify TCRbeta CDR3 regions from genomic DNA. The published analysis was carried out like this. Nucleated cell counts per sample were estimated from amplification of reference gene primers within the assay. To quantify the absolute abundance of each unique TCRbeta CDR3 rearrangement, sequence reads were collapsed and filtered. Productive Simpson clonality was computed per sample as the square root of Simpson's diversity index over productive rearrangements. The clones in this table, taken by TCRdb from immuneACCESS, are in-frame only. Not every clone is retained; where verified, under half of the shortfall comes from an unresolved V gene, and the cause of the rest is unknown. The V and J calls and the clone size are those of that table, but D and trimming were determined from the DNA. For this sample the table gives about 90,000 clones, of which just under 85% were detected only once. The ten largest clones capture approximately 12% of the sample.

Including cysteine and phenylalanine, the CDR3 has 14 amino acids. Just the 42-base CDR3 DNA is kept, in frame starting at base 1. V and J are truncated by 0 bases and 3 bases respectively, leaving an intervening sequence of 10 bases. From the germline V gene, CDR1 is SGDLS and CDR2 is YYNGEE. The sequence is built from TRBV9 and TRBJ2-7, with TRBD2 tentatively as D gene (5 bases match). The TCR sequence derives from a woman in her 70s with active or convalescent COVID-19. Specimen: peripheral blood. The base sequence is TGTGCCAGCAGCGTAGCGGGGTCCAACTACGAGCAGTACTTC. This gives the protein CASSVAGSNYEQYF.